One sample yielded the 8 T cell receptor beta chains listed below, sequenced in a study of blood T cell repertoires in COVID-19. Profiling relied on immunoSEQ multiplex PCR, and the TCRdb table lists in-frame clones only, not all of them. The data contain about 75,000 clones, approximately 79% of them seen just once; the ten biggest clones take up 2.6%. The sample was peripheral blood. The receptor source for this set is a human donor with acute or convalescent COVID-19. The donor label of this sample is uncertain.

Remarks on this clone: Other DNA variants within this sample encode the same CDR3. The V gene is TRBV4-2, the J gene TRBJ1-6; no definite D call. CDR1 and CDR2 from the germline V gene are LGHNA and YNFKEQ. V lost 0 bases and J lost 7, with 7 bases in between. This CDR3 has 14 residues. The CDR3 DNA reads TGTGCCAGCAGCCAAGAAAGCGAAAATTCACCCCTCCACTTT. Translation: CASSQESENSPLHF.

The CDR3 is CASSLVVSYEQYF. CDR3 nucleotide sequence: TGCGCCAGCAGCTTGGTAGTCTCCTACGAGCAGTACTTC. The chain uses TRBV5-1 and TRBJ2-7; no firm D call. The CDR3 loop spans 13 amino acids. Trimming cost V 0 bases and J 0 bases, with 4 bases left between them. CDR1 and CDR2 from the germline V gene are SGHRS and YFSETQ.

This clone was counted a few times. The rearrangement links TRBV28 to TRBJ2-2; weak D call: TRBD1 (5 bases). The V and J ends lost 2 bases and 0 bases respectively, with 10 bases between them. The CDR3 contains 16 residues. Germline V gene lookup returns CDR1 MDHEN and CDR2 SYDVKM. This CDR3 is CASSLGAEPNTGELFF. Written as DNA, the CDR3 is TGTGCCAGCAGTTTAGGGGCAGAACCGAACACCGGGGAGCTGTTTTTT.

The V gene is TRBV27, the J gene TRBJ1-6, with a possible D match to TRBD1 (5 bases). V lost 6 bases and J 5 bases, leaving 11 bases between the germline ends. CDR1 and CDR2 from the germline V gene are MNHEY and SMNVEV (reference sequence). CDR3 size: 14 residues. In nucleotides, the CDR3 is TGTGCCAGCAGAATACAGGTCGATAATTCACCCCTCCACTTT. This codes for CASRIQVDNSPLHF.

The CDR3 bases are TGTGCCAGCAGTTACTCGGGGAGGGGGGGCCAGCCCCAGCATTTT. Protein product: CASSYSGRGGQPQHF. The chain is built from TRBV6-2 or TRBV6-3 and TRBJ1-5, with a possible D match to TRBD1 (6 bases). CDR1 and CDR2 (germline): MNHEY, SVGEGT. This CDR3 has 15 residues. V lost 0 bases, J lost 7 bases, and 13 bases lay in between.

The genes are TRBV12-3 or TRBV12-4 and TRBJ2-1; perhaps TRBD1 as D (6 bases). There are 12 residues in the CDR3. Deletions cut 3 bases from V and 10 bases from J, with 10 bases between. The CDR3 region is CASSLQGWEQFF. CDR3 bases: TGTGCCAGCAGTTTGCAGGGGTGGGAGCAGTTCTTC.

This chain connects TRBV5-1 to TRBJ1-5; D uncertain. This CDR3 region has 15 residues. Per the germline V gene, CDR1 is SGHRS and CDR2 is YFSETQ. V shed 0 bases and J shed 11 bases, with 18 bases lying between them. The CDR3 DNA is TGCGCCAGCAGCTTGGCGGGGTCCGAAAGTCACACCCAGCATTTT. Amino acid sequence: CASSLAGSESHTQHF.

The chain joins TRBV4-2 to TRBJ1-2; TRBD1 might be the D (6 bases). Germline values: CDR1 LGHNA, CDR2 YNFKEQ. V was cut by 2 bases and J by 6 bases, with 16 bases left in between. This CDR3 has 15 residues. The CDR3 here is CASSQRTAGFDGYTF. DNA of the CDR3: TGTGCCAGCAGCCAACGGACAGCGGGGTTCGATGGCTACACCTTC.